Included here is one TCR beta chain sequence, with context. Antigen specificity is unknown. The study assayed around 9.3 x 10^4 TCR templates per sample. The table came from immunoSEQ multiplex PCR; TCRdb's copy has only in-frame clones and leaves some out. Of 90,000 to 120,000 clones listed, 90% to 95% are singletons. This sample is part of a study of siplizumab effects on memory and regulatory T cells. Overall study findings and caveats: Alloreactive sequences tracing back to unstimulated CD4+ memory cells were significantly reduced by siplizumab. Naive T cell populations appeared to exhibit greater diversity than memory cells and appeared to be major alloresponse contributors.

CDR3 length equals 18 residues. CDR1 and CDR2 from the germline V gene are LNHDA and SQIVND (reference sequence). Trimming removed 6 bases from V and 2 bases from J; junction bases left unmatched: 8. The specimen sequenced was Tregs sorted from blood. V and J are TRBV19 and TRBJ2-1, with 15 bases that match TRBD2. The TCR originated in a human donor in good health. CDR3 loop: CASRPGLAGGHTYNEQFF. In DNA, the CDR3 is TGTGCCAGTAGGCCGGGACTAGCGGGAGGCCATACCTACAATGAGCAGTTCTTC.